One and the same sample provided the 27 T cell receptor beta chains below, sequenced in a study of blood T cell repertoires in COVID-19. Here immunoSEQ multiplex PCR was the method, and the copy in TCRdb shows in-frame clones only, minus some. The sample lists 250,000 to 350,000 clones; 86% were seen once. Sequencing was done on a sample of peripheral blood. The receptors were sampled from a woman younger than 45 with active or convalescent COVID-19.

The CDR3 loop reads CASSVDTSYEQYF. CDR3 bases: TGTGCCAGCAGCGTAGACACCTCCTACGAGCAGTACTTC. This chain joins TRBV9 and TRBJ2-7; D gene unclear. The CDR3 sequence is 13 residues long. Trimming left V 0 bases short and J 0 bases short, with 4 bases between. CDR1 is SGDLS, CDR2 YYNGEE, per germline.

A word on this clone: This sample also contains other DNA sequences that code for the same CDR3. As DNA, the CDR3 is TGTGCCAGCTCACCGGACAGGGCGGCGGGCTACACCTTC. Translating it yields CASSPDRAAGYTF. V gene TRBV18 combines with J gene TRBJ1-2; 8 bases match TRBD1. With V trimmed by 3 bases and J by 8 bases, 5 bases remained unmatched. The CDR3 sequence is 13 residues long. The germline V gene encodes CDR1 KGHSH and CDR2 LQKENI.

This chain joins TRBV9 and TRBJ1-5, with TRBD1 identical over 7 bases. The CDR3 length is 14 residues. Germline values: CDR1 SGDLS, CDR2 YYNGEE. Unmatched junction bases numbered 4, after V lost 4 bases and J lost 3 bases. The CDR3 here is CASSTGTANQPQHF. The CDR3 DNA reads TGTGCCAGCAGCACCGGGACAGCCAATCAGCCCCAGCATTTT.

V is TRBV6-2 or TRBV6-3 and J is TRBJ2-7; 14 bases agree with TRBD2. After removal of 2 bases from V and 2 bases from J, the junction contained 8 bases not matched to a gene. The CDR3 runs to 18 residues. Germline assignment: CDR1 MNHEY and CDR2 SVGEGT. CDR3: CASSYAGLAGAYTYEQYF. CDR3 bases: TGTGCCAGCAGTTACGCGGGACTAGCGGGGGCCTACACCTACGAGCAGTACTTC.

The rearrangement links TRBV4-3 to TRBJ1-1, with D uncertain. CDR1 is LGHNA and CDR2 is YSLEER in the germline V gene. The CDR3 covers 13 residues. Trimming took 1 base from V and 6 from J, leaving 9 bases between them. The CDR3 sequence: CASSQAVDAEAFF. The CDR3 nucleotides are TGCGCCAGCAGCCAAGCGGTAGATGCTGAAGCTTTCTTT.

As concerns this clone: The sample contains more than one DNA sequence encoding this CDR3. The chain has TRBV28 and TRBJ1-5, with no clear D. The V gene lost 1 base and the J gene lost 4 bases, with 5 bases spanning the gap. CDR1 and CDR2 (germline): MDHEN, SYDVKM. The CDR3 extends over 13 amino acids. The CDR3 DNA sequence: TGTGCCAGCAGTTTATACGGGAATCAGCCCCAGCATTTT. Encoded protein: CASSLYGNQPQHF.

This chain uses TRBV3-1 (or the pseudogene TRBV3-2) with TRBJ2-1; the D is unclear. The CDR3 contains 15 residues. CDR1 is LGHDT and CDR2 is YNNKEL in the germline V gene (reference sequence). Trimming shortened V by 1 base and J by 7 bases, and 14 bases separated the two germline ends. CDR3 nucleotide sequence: TGTGCCAGCAGCCAAGCTCAGGTCATTGGAAATGAGCAGTTCTTC. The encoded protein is CASSQAQVIGNEQFF.

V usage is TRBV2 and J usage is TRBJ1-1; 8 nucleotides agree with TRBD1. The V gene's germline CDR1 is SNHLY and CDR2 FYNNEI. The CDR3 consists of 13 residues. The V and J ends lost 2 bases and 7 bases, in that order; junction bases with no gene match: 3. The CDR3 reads CASSETTGVEAFF. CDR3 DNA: TGTGCCAGCAGTGAAACGACAGGGGTTGAAGCTTTCTTT.

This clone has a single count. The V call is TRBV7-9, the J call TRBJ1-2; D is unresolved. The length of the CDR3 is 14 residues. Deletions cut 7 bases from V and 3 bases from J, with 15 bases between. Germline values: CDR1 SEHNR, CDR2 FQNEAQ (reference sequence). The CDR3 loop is CASTPTGRDYGYTF. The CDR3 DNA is TGTGCCAGCACACCGACGGGAAGAGACTATGGCTACACCTTC.

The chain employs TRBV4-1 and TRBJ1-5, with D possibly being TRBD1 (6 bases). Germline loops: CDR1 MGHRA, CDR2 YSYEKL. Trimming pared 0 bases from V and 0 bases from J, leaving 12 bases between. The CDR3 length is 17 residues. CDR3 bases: TGCGCCAGCAGCCAAGATTCAGGACAGTTTAGCAATCAGCCCCAGCATTTT. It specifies CASSQDSGQFSNQPQHF.

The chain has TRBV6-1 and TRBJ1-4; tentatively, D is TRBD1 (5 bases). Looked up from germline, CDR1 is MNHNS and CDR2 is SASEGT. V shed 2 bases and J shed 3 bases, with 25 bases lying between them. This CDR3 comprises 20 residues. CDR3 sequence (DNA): TGTGCCAGCAGTGAAAATATGCGGTGGCAGACATTAGGGGCTAATGAAAAACTGTTTTTT. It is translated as CASSENMRWQTLGANEKLFF.

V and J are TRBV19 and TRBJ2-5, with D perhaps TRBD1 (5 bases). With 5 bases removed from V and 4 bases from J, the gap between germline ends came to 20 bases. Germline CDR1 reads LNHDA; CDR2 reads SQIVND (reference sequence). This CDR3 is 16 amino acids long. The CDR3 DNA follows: TGTGCCAGTAGTCCCCGGACAACCCGATGGGGAGAGACCCAGTACTTC. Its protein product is CASSPRTTRWGETQYF.

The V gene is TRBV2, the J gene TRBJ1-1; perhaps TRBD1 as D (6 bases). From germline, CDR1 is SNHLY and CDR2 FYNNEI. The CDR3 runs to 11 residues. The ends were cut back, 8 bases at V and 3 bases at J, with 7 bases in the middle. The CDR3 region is CASGGDTEAFF. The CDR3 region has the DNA TGTGCCAGCGGGGGCGACACTGAAGCTTTCTTT.

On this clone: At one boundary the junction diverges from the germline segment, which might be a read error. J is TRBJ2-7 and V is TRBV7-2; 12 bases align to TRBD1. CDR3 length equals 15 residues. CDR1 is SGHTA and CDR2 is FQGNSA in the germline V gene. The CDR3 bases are TGTGCCAGCAGCTTTACCGGGACAGGGGGCCTCCCTGGCTCTTTC. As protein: CASSFTGTGGLPGSF.

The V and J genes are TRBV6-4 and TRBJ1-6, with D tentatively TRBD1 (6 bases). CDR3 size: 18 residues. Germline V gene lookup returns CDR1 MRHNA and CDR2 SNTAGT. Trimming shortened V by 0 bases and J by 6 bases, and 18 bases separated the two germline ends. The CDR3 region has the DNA TGTGCCAGCAGTGACTCGGGACATCGGGGCACCGGTAATTCACCCCTCCACTTT. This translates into CASSDSGHRGTGNSPLHF.

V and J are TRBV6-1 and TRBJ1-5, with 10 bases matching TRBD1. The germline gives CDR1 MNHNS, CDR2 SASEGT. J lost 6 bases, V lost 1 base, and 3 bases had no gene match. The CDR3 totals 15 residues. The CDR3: CASSEGQGASQPQHF. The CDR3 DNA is TGTGCCAGCAGTGAAGGACAGGGGGCCTCTCAGCCCCAGCATTTT.

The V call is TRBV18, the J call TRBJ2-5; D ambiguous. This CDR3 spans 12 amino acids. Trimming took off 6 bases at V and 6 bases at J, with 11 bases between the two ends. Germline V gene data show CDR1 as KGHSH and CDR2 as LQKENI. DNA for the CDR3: TGTGCCAGCTCTACAATTCTGCAGACCCAGTACTTC. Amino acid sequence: CASSTILQTQYF. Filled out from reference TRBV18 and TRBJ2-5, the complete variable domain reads NAGVMQNPRHLVRRRGQEARLRCSPMKGHSHVYWYRQLPEEGLKFMVYLQKENIIDESGMPKERFSAEFPKEGPSILRIQQVVRGDSAAYFCASSTILQTQYFGPGTRLLVL.

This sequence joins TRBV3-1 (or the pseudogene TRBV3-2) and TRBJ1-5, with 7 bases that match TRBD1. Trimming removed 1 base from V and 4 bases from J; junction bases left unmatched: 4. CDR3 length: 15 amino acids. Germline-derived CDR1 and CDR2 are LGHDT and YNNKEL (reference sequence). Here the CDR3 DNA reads TGTGCCAGCAGCCAAGCGACAGGGATGAATCAGCCCCAGCATTTT. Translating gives CASSQATGMNQPQHF.

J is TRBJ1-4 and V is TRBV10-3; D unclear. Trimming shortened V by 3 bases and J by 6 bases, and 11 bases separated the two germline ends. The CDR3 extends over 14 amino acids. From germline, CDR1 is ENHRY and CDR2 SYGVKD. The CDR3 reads CAISDEGGYEKLFF. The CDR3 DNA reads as TGTGCCATCAGTGACGAGGGCGGGTATGAAAAACTGTTTTTT.

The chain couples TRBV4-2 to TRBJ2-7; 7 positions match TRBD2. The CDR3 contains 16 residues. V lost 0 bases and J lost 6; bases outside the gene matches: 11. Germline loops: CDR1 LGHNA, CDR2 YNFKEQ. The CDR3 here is CASSQDSGGIGSEQYF. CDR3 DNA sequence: TGTGCCAGCAGCCAAGATTCGGGGGGAATAGGATCCGAGCAGTACTTC.

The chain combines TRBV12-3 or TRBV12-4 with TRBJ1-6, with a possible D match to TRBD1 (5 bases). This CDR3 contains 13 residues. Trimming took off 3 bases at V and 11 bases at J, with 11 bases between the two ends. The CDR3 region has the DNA TGTGCCAGCAGTTTCGGGGGGAAGACACCCCTCCACTTT. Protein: CASSFGGKTPLHF.

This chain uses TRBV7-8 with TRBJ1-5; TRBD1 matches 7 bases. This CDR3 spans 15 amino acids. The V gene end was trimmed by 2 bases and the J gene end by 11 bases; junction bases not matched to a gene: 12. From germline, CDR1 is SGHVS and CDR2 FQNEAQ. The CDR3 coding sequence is TGTGCCAGCAGCTTATATGGACAGGCAACCTCGGCCCAGCATTTT. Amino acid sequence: CASSLYGQATSAQHF.

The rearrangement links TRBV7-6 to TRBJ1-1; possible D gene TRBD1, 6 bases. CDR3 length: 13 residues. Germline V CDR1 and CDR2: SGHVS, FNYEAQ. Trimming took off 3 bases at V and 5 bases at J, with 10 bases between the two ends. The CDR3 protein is CASSFRGRTEAFF. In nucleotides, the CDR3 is TGTGCCAGCAGCTTCAGGGGAAGGACTGAAGCTTTCTTT.

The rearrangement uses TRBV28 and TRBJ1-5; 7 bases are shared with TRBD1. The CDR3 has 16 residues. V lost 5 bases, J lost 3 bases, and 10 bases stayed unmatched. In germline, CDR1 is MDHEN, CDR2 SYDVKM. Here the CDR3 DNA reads TGTGCCAGCAGTCTCACCGGGACAGTACTCAATCAGCCCCAGCATTTT. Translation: CASSLTGTVLNQPQHF.

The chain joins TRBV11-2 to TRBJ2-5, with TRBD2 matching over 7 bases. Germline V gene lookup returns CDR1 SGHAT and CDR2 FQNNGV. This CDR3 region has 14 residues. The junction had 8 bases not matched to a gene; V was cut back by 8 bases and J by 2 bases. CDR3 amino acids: CASRTRSAQETQYF. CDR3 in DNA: TGTGCCAGCCGGACTAGGTCGGCGCAAGAGACCCAGTACTTC.

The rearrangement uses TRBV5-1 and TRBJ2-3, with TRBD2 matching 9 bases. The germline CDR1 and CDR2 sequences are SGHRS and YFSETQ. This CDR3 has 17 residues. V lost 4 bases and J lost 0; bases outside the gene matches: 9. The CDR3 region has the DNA TGCGCCAGCAGCCGTCTAGCGGGAAGTCCTAGCACAGATACGCAGTATTTT. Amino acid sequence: CASSRLAGSPSTDTQYF. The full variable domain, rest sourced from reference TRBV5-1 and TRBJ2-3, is KAGVTQTPRYLIKTRGQQVTLSCSPISGHRSVSWYQQTPGQGLQFLFEYFSETQRNKGNFPGRFSGRQFSNSRSEMNVSTLELGDSALYLCASSRLAGSPSTDTQYFGPGTRLTVL.

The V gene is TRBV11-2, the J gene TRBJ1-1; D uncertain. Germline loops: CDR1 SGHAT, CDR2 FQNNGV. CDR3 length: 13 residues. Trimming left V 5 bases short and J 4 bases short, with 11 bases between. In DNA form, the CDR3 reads TGTGCCAGCAGCCGCGGGTCCGTCACTGAAGCTTTCTTT. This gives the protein CASSRGSVTEAFF.